The source of this T cell receptor beta chain is a study of low-dose radiotherapy and immunotherapy resistance in tumors. Study-wide background: Each fraction for Cohort 1 was 0.5 Gy, given every 2 weeks, and the total came to 6.5 Gy. Dosing for Cohort 2 consisted of 1 Gy per fraction every two weeks, reaching a total of 13 Gy over 26 weeks.

First-strand cDNA relied on TRAV- and TRBV-specific primers spanning alpha and beta chains. With a constant-region primer and a V-primer adapter, TCRs were subjected to 20 PCR cycles of amplification. TCRdb ran MiXCR on the reads and lists one entry per CDR3 protein. The profile shows around 79,000 distinct CDR3 sequences, under 20% of them singletons. Regarding time point: before trial treatment. This clonotype was seen a few times. V gave up 0 bases and J gave up 4 bases, with 10 bases separating them. There are 14 residues in the CDR3. Germline V gene data show CDR1 as SGDLS and CDR2 as YYNGEE. The material sequenced was PBMCs, taken before treatment. The chain uses TRBV9 and TRBJ1-2; D remains unclear. The clonotype originates from a male donor with prostate cancer. The CDR3 loop is CASSVAPEPYGYTF. In DNA form, the CDR3 reads TGTGCCAGCAGCGTAGCCCCAGAGCCCTATGGCTACACCTTC.